This T cell receptor (beta chain) is from a study of OX40 agonist ivuxolimab in advanced cancers. Background on the study: Ivuxolimab doses were 0.01, 0.1, 0.3, 1.5, 3 or 10 mg/kg every 2 weeks. Treatment received earlier with anti-PD-1, anti-PD-L1 or anti-CTLA-4 agents was allowed, and 40% had some.

CDR3 size: 16 residues. Trimming at V came to 1 base and at J to 0 bases, leaving 6 bases not matched to a gene. CDR1 SGHTS and CDR2 YDEGEE come from the germline V gene. The method was immunoSEQ multiplex PCR; TCRdb's version includes in-frame clones alone and lacks a portion of them. The data contain 57,000 or so clones, 80% to 85% of them singletons. The rearrangement links TRBV5-8 to TRBJ2-5, with 7 bases lining up with TRBD2. Specimen: CD4+ or CD8+ T cells sorted from blood, collected in a trial of the OX40 agonist ivuxolimab. This TCR was recovered from an adult with an advanced solid tumor such as melanoma, head and neck, liver or kidney cancer. The CDR3 here is CASSLMGGLNQETQYF. CDR3 in DNA: TGTGCCAGCAGCTTGATGGGGGGGTTAAACCAAGAGACCCAGTACTTC.